This T cell receptor (beta chain) emerged from a study of blood T cell repertoires in COVID-19. The wider study: Material from acute and convalescent COVID-19 was sourced from the United States, Italy and Spain. The cDNA or gDNA used as material had been derived from T cells, B-cell-depleted T cells, or PBMCs.

Under the authors' procedure: The authors estimated nucleated cell counts from reference gene primer amplification. The protocol was immunoSEQ multiplex PCR, while the TCRdb copy is restricted to in-frame clones and leaves out a portion. That table gives V, J and clone size, and the DNA gave D and trimming. The sample has some 500,000 clones, around 90% seen once. Patients of the Seattle cohort, enrolled during active infection, were followed longitudinally. The germline gives CDR1 MDHEN, CDR2 SYDVKM. This CDR3 contains 11 residues. V was pared by 9 bases and J by 0 bases, with 5 bases between. The chain is built from TRBV28 and TRBJ1-1; D gene unclear. What was sequenced was peripheral blood. The receptor was derived from a woman between 45 and 65 years old with COVID-19, enrolled during active disease. The CDR3 nucleotides are TGTGCCAGTGCTATGAACACTGAAGCTTTCTTT. Amino acid sequence: CASAMNTEAFF.